This TCR beta chain comes out of a study of radiotherapy plus CTLA-4 blockade in lung cancer. Overall study context: In approximately 17% of patients, objective responses were seen; 30% to 35% had disease control.

Findings and caveats of the study: Early shifts in blood T cell clones, with interferon-beta, reportedly predicted response best.

Only in-frame clones appear in the TCRdb table, and some are missing; sequencing was by immunoSEQ multiplex PCR. The table records roughly 80,000 clones, about 79% of them present only once. Chemo-refractory metastatic non-small-cell lung cancer patients were treated with focal radiation plus CTLA-4 blockade with ipilimumab. The V end lost 10 bases, the J end lost 3 bases, and 10 bases lay between the germline ends. The CDR3 is 13 residues long. Germline V CDR1 and CDR2: SGHTA, FQGNSA. Regarding this clone: Antigen specificity is unknown.

The receptor comes from a human donor with non-small cell lung cancer who had a partial response to radiotherapy plus ipilimumab. Some clones in this sample may be carry-over from other donors' samples. This chain joins TRBV7-2 and TRBJ1-6; D unresolved. Source: peripheral blood, taken from a patient treated with radiotherapy plus ipilimumab. As DNA, the CDR3 is TGTGCCACCCTCGGGAACTATAATTCACCCCTCCACTTT. It translates to CATLGNYNSPLHF.